This TCR beta chain was identified during a study of molecular identifiers for immune sequencing clone quantification. Study-level points and caveats: The study reportedly detected spiked Jurkat TCR RNA from one cell among around 1 million naive cells.

TCRdb ran MiXCR on the PCR reads and lists one entry per CDR3 protein. The profile shows fewer than 350,000 distinct CDR3 sequences, roughly 23% of them singletons. Germline V lookup: CDR1 SGHRS, CDR2 YFSETQ. The trim removed 3 bases at V and 0 bases at J, leaving 0 bases unmatched. This CDR3 contains 15 residues. As CD8+CD4-CCR7+CD45RA+ cells, naive CD8 T cells were sorted. This clonotype was recorded many times. The antigen remains undetermined. This TCR came from a human donor in good health. Some libraries in this study had Jurkat cell RNA spiked in. Sequenced: naive CD8+ T cells from blood, with Jurkat cell RNA spiked in. The subset here: FACS-sorted CD8+CD4-CCR7+CD45RA+ naive T cells. The chain couples TRBV5-1 to TRBJ2-7, with TRBD2 matching 13 bases. The CDR3 reads CASSWTSGGSYEQYF. The CDR3, as DNA: TGCGCCAGCAGCTGGACTAGCGGGGGCTCCTACGAGCAGTACTTC.